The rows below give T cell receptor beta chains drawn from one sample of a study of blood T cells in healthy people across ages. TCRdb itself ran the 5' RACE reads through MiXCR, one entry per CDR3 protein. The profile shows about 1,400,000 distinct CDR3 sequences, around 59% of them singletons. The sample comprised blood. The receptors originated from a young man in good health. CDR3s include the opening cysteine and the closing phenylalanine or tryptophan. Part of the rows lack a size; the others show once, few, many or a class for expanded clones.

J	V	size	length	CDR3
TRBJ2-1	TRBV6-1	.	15	CASSDPGQGEDEQFF
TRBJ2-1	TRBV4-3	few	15	CASSLDRGASNEQFF
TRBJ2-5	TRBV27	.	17	CASSSGLAGEAAETQYF
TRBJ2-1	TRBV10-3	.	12	CATFSISNEQFF
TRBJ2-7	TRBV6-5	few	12	CASRGGAYEQYF
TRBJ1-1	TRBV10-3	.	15	CAISESGGRNTEAFF
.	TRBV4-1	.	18	CASSHKLPLAGGAYEQYF
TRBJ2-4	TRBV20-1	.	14	CSSESVLAKNIQYF
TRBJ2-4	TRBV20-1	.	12	CSARVPTGREYF
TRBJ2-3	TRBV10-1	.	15	CASSPFRATTDTQYF
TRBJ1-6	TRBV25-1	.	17	CASSEEQSTLLSSPLHF
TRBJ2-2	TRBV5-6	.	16	CASSTWDRGLTGELFF
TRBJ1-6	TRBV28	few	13	CASSRDYNSPLHF
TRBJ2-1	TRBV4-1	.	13	CASSHAGSNEQFF
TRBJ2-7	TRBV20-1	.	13	CSARGTSDYKQYF
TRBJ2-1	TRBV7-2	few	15	CASTPPSGAYNEQFF
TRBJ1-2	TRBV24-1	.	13	CATSDRVLAGYTF
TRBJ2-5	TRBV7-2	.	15	CASNRGLAGIDEQYF
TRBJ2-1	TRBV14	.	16	CASSQAGASGFNEQFF
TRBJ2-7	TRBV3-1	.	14	CASSRDSGPYEQYF
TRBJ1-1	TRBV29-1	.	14	CSVVPGTGDTEAFF
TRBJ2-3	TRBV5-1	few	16	CASSLNPQGRTDTQYF
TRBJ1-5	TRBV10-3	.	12	CATAPRNQPQHF
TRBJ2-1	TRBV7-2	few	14	CASSTGQGYNEQFF
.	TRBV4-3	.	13	CASSQDMVYGYTF
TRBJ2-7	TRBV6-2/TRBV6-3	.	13	CASRDPGAYEQYF
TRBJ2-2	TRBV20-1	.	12	CSARNRAGELFF
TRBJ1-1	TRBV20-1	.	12	CSARQGNREAFF
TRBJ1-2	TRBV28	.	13	CATLQGTGNGYTF
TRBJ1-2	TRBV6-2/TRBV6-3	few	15	CASSSLPDTAYGYTF
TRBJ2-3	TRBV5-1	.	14	CASSSGLVGDTQYF
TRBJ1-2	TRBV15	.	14	CATSRGRGQDGYTF
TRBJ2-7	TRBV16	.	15	CASSQGVDVSYEQYF
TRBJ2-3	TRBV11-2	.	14	CASTPAALTDTQYF
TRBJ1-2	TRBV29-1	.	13	CSVEEEANYGYTF
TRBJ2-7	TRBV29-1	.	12	CSSGQSLYEQYF